Listed here are 11 T cell receptor beta chains from one sample, sequenced in a study of T cell clonotyping in hematopoietic cell transplantation. Time point of the sample: recipient sample about 28 days before transplant, after cytoreduction. Only in-frame clones appear in the TCRdb table, and some are missing; sequencing was by immunoSEQ multiplex PCR. Altogether roughly 44,000 clones are present, roughly 85% being singletons, with the ten largest covering approximately 2.9%. Sequenced here: peripheral blood mononuclear cells, sampled before stem cell transplant. The receptors shown here come from a man aged 60 to 75 with acute myeloid leukemia. Some clones in this sample may be carry-over from other donors' samples.

This sequence joins TRBV6-4 and TRBJ1-1; no firm D call. Germline CDR1 MRHNA, CDR2 SNTAGT. With 2 bases removed from V and 0 bases from J, the gap between germline ends came to 4 bases. This CDR3 contains 13 residues. The chain's CDR3 is CASSDSLNTEAFF. The CDR3 DNA reads TGTGCCAGCAGTGACAGTCTGAACACTGAAGCTTTCTTT.

This clone was seen a few times. CDR3 sequence: CASRIAGGSNTEAFF. CDR3 sequence (DNA): TGCGCCAGCAGGATTGCCGGGGGGTCAAACACTGAAGCTTTCTTT. The rearrangement uses TRBV5-1 and TRBJ1-1, with a tentative D call TRBD1 (5 bases). V lost 5 bases, J lost 2 bases, and 16 bases lay in between. CDR1 and CDR2 (germline): SGHRS, YFSETQ. This CDR3 contains 15 residues. Drawing the rest from reference TRBV5-1 and TRBJ1-1, the complete variable domain is KAGVTQTPRYLIKTRGQQVTLSCSPISGHRSVSWYQQTPGQGLQFLFEYFSETQRNKGNFPGRFSGRQFSNSRSEMNVSTLELGDSALYLCASRIAGGSNTEAFFGQGTRLTVV.

The chain couples TRBV11-2 to TRBJ2-7; no clear D. The CDR3 spans 13 residues. The V end was cut by 5 bases, the J end by 3 bases, with 11 bases between. The V gene's germline CDR1 is SGHAT and CDR2 FQNNGV. CDR3 residues: CASSRVRNYEQYF. In DNA form, the CDR3 reads TGTGCCAGCAGCCGTGTAAGGAACTACGAGCAGTACTTC.

V usage is TRBV11-3 and J usage is TRBJ1-1; 9 bases fit TRBD1. Germline trimming cut 0 bases from V and 7 bases from J; bases unmatched to any gene: 12. The CDR3 is 17 residues long. Germline V gives CDR1 SGHNT, CDR2 YENEEA. CDR3 bases: TGTGCCAGCAGCTTAGACCGATTGGGACAGGGAGAGCTTGAAGCTTTCTTT. This codes for CASSLDRLGQGELEAFF.

This clone was counted once. The chain employs TRBV4-3 and TRBJ2-7; 7 bases align to TRBD1. From germline, CDR1 is LGHNA and CDR2 YSLEER. Losses at the gene ends were 0 bases for V and 1 base for J; bases not matched to a gene: 3. The CDR3 loop spans 15 amino acids. CDR3 residues: CASSQEGGQSYEQYF. The CDR3 bases are TGCGCCAGCAGCCAAGAAGGGGGACAGTCCTACGAGCAGTACTTC.

The chain uses TRBV2 and TRBJ2-7; TRBD1 matches at 9 bases. From germline, CDR1 is SNHLY and CDR2 FYNNEI. J was trimmed by 2 bases and V by 7 bases; bases with no gene match: 9. This CDR3 is 15 amino acids long. The CDR3 DNA sequence: TGTGCCAGCAACATTCCGGGACAGGGAGCCTACGAGCAGTACTTC. Encoded protein: CASNIPGQGAYEQYF.

The rearrangement links TRBV30 to TRBJ2-2; 8 bases fit TRBD1. The CDR3 covers 15 residues. V dropped 7 bases and J dropped 2; count of bases not matched to a gene: 9. From germline, CDR1 is GTSNPN and CDR2 SVGIG (reference sequence). The CDR3 here is CASDRAPINTGELFF. The DNA of the CDR3 is TGTGCCTCGGACAGGGCCCCCATAAACACCGGGGAGCTGTTTTTT.

The chain links TRBV5-6 to TRBJ1-5; D gene uncertain. CDR3 length: 14 amino acids. The V and J ends lost 5 bases and 0 bases respectively, with 9 bases between them. Germline CDR1 and CDR2: SGHDT and YYEEEE. CDR3 coding DNA: TGTGCCAGCAGTGAAAGGGTTAGCAATCAGCCCCAGCATTTT. Translation: CASSERVSNQPQHF. Variable domain in full (rest from reference TRBV5-6 and TRBJ1-5): DAGVTQSPTHLIKTRGQQVTLRCSPKSGHDTVSWYQQALGQGPQFIFQYYEEEERQRGNFPDRFSGHQFPNYSSELNVNALLLGDSALYLCASSERVSNQPQHFGDGTRLSIL.

In DNA, the CDR3 is TGTGCCAGCACGGGTGAGGGTAATAGAAATCAGCCCCAGCATTTT. This gives the protein CASTGEGNRNQPQHF. The chain links TRBV2 to TRBJ1-5; D not certain. Germline V lookup: CDR1 SNHLY, CDR2 FYNNEI. The CDR3 is made up of 15 amino acids. V lost 7 bases, J lost 4 bases, and 17 bases lay in between.

V and J are TRBV19 and TRBJ1-2, with 7 bases that match TRBD1. V gave up 8 bases and J gave up 0 bases; unmatched junction bases: 12. This CDR3 has 16 amino acids. CDR1 LNHDA and CDR2 SQIVND come from the germline V gene (reference sequence). For the CDR3, the DNA is TGTGCCAGTGGCCGGGACAGAGGGGAAACTAACTATGGCTACACCTTC. Residues: CASGRDRGETNYGYTF.

The genes are TRBV5-5 and TRBJ2-7; 9 positions agree with TRBD1. V was pared by 4 bases and J by 11 bases, with 4 bases of the junction left unmatched. The CDR3 runs 11 residues. Germline values: CDR1 SGHKS, CDR2 YYEKEE (reference sequence). CDR3 bases: TGTGCCAGCAGCCCCGGGACAGGGAAGTACTTC. Translating gives CASSPGTGKYF.